The clone carrying this T cell receptor (beta chain) has more than one count but fewer than ten. Antigen: not known. Then a second PCR, running roughly 7 to 12 cycles, was carried out with a sample-barcoded 5' primer and a J-beta primer mix. A single record per CDR3 protein comes from TCRdb applying MiXCR to the 5' RACE reads. The sample yields hundreds of thousands of distinct CDR3 sequences, roughly two fifths seen once. With each sample, at least 6 micrograms of total RNA were extracted. The sample originates from a study of blood T cells in healthy people across ages. Germline V lookup: CDR1 MNHEY, CDR2 SVGAGI. The CDR3 totals 13 residues. Trimming pared 6 bases from V and 5 bases from J, leaving 14 bases between. Study observations and caveats: Age showed a roughly linear inverse relationship with TCR beta diversity per million T cells. Naive CD4+ cells and diversity were both higher in long-lived donors than in aged donors.

The sample was blood. The sequence was obtained from a man older than 75 in good health. This chain uses TRBV6-5 with TRBJ2-7, with D possibly being TRBD1 (6 bases). The CDR3 loop reads CASRNTGLNEQYF. In nucleotides, the CDR3 is TGTGCCAGCAGAAATACAGGGCTGAACGAGCAGTACTTC.